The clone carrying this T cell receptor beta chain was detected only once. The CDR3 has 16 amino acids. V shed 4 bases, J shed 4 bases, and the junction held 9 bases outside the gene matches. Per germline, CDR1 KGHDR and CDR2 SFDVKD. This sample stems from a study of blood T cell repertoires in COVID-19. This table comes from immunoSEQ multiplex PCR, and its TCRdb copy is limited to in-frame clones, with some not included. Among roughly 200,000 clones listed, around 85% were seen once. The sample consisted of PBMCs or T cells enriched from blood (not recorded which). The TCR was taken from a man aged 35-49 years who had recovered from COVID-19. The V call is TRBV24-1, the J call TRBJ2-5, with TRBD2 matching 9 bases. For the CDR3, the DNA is TGTGCCACCAGTGACCCGGGACTAGCAGGCTTAGAGACCCAGTACTTC. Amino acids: CATSDPGLAGLETQYF.